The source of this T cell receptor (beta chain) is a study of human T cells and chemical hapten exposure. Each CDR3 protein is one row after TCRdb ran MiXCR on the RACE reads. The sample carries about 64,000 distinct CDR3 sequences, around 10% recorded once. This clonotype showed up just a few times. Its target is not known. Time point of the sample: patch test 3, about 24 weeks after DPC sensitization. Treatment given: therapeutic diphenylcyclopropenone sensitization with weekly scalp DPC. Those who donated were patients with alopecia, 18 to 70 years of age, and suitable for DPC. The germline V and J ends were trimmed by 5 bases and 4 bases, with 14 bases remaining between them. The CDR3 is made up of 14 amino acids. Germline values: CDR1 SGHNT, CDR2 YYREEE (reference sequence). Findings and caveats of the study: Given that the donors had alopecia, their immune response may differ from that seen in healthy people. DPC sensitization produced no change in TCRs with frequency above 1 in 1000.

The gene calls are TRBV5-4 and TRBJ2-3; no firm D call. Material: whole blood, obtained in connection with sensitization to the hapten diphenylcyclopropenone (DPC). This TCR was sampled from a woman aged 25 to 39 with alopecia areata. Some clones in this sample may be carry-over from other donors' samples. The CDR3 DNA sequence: TGTGCCAGCAGTTTGAGGAACCAGCCAGATACGCAGTATTTT. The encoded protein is CASSLRNQPDTQYF.